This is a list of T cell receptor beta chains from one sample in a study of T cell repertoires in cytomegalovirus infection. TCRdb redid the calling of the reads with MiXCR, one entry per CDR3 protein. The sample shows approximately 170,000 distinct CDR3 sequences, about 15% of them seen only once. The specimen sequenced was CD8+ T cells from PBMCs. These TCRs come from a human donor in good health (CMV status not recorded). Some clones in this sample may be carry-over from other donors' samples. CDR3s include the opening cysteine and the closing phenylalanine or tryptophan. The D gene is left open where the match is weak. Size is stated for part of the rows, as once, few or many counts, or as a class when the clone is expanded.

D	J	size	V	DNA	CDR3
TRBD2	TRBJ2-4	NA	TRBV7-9	TGTGCCAGCAGCTCGGGGGGTACAGGAACGGACATTCAGTACTTC	CASSSGGTGTDIQYF
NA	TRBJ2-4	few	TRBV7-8	TGTGCCAGCAGCTTAGGGCCTGCACTAGCCAAAAACATTCAGTACTTC	CASSLGPALAKNIQYF
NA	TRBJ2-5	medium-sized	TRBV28	TGTGCCAGCAGTCCTGCCAGGAAGGAAAAAGAGACCCAGTACTTC	CASSPARKEKETQYF
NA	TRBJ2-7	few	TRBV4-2	TGTGCCAGCAGCCAAGGTGGCTCCTACGAGCAGTACTTC	CASSQGGSYEQYF
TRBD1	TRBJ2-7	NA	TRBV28	TGTGCCAGCAGTCGGGACAGGGGGTTCTCCTACGAGCAGTACTTC	CASSRDRGFSYEQYF
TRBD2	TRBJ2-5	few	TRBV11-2	TGTGCCAGCAGCCAATGGACTAGCCGTGTTCAAGAGACCCAGTACTTC	CASSQWTSRVQETQYF
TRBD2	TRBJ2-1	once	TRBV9	TGTGCCAGCGGGACCCCGGGACTAGCGGCCTACAATGAGCAGTTCTTC	CASGTPGLAAYNEQFF
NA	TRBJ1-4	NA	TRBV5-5	TGTGCCAGCAGCTTCCGGACAGTCGCTGAAAAACTGTTTTTT	CASSFRTVAEKLFF
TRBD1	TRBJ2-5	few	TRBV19	TGTGCCAGTAGTAACCGGGGACAGAACCAAGAGACCCAGTACTTC	CASSNRGQNQETQYF
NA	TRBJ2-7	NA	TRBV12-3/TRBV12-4	TGTGCCAGCAGTTCTCGGGGGATCCTATACGAGCAGTACTTC	CASSSRGILYEQYF
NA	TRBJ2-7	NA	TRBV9	TGTGCCAGCAGCGTAGAGTCGGGTGAGGGAAACGAGCAGTACTTC	CASSVESGEGNEQYF
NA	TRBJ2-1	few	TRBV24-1	TGTGCCACCAGTGACAATATTGGAACAGGGAGGCTAAATGAGCAGTTCTTC	CATSDNIGTGRLNEQFF
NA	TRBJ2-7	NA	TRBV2	TGTGCCAGCAGTGCTGAGACTAGCTACGAGCAGTACTTC	CASSAETSYEQYF
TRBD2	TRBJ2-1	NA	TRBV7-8	TGTGCCAGCAGCTTTAGGTCTAGCGGGAGCTCAATTTACAATGAGCAGTTCTTC	CASSFRSSGSSIYNEQFF
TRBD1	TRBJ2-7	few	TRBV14	TGTGCCAGCAGCCAGGAGACAGGGTTATCGAACGAGCAGTACTTC	CASSQETGLSNEQYF
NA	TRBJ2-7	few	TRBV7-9	TGTGCCAGCCTTCCGGGGGTAATAACGAGCGAGCAGTACTTC	CASLPGVITSEQYF
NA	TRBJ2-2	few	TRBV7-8	TGTGCCAGCAAGGAGGAGAACACCGGGGAGCTGTTTTTT	CASKEENTGELFF
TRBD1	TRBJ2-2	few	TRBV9	TGTGCCTCCAAGGAGGGGACAGGAGACACCGGGGAGCTGTTTTTT	CASKEGTGDTGELFF
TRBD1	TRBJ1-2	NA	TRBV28	TGTGCCAGCAGTTTATTTAACACAAAACCGGGACAGGGAGACTATGGCTACACCTTC	CASSLFNTKPGQGDYGYTF
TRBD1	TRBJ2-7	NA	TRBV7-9	TGTGCCAGCAGCTTTGGACAGGCCGACTACGAGCAGTACTTC	CASSFGQADYEQYF
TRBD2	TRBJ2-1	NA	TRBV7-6	TGTGCCAGCAGTCCCCTAGCGGACCTCTCCTACAATGAGCAGTTCTTC	CASSPLADLSYNEQFF
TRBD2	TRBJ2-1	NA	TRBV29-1	TGCAGCGTTGAAGGACAGCGGGGAACCTACAATGAGCAGTTCTTC	CSVEGQRGTYNEQFF
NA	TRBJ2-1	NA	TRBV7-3	TGTGCCAGCAGCTTGGTCGGGAGCACGGGCGATGAGCAGTTCTTC	CASSLVGSTGDEQFF
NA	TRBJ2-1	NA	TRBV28	TGTGCCAGCAGCCGATATAATTTTAACAGGGAAGGATATGAGCAGTTCTTC	CASSRYNFNREGYEQFF
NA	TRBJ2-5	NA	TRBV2	TGTGCCAGCAGTAGAGGAGTTACGACCCAAGAGACCCAGTACTTC	CASSRGVTTQETQYF
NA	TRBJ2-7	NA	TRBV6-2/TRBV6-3	TGTGCCAGCAATCAGAGGACCCCAGGCGAGCAGTACTTC	CASNQRTPGEQYF
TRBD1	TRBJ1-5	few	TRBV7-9	TGTGCCAGCAGTGGGGACAGGATTAATCAGCCCCAGCATTTT	CASSGDRINQPQHF
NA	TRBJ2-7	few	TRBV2	TGTGCCAGCCAGGAGCGGAGGTACGAGCAGTACTTC	CASQERRYEQYF
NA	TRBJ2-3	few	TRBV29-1	TGCAGCGCCCCCGCAGGGGGGGGGAAGAAAGATACGCAGTATTTT	CSAPAGGGKKDTQYF
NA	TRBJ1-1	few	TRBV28	TGTGCCAGCAGTTCCTGGAGGGCGAACACTGAAGCTTTCTTT	CASSSWRANTEAFF
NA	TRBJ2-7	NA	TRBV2	TGTGCCAGCAGTGTCAGGCGAGGCCAGGGGCGCCCCTACGAGCAGTACTTC	CASSVRRGQGRPYEQYF
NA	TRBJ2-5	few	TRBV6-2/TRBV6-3	TGTGCCAGCAGTTACTCGGACTACCAAGAGACCCAGTACTTC	CASSYSDYQETQYF
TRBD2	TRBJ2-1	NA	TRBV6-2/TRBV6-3	TGTGCCAGCAGACCCTGGACTAGCGGGAGGGACAATGAGCAGTTCTTC	CASRPWTSGRDNEQFF
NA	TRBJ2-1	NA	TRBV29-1	TGCAGCGTTGTCCAGACAAGAGATGAGCAGTTCTTC	CSVVQTRDEQFF
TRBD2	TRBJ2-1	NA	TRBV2	TGTGCCAGCAGTGAAATGCGACTAGCGAGCGAGCAGTTCTTC	CASSEMRLASEQFF
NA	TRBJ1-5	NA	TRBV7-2	TGTGCCAGCAGCTTAGAGGGGAGAGGGCCCGCCCAGCCCCAGCATTTT	CASSLEGRGPAQPQHF
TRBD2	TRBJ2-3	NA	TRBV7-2	TGTGCCAGCAGCATAATCGGGACTAGCAGAAACACAGATACGCAGTATTTT	CASSIIGTSRNTDTQYF